The entry below describes one T cell receptor (beta chain). The entry originates in a study of blood T cell repertoires in COVID-19. About the research overall: Acute and convalescent COVID-19 samples came from the United States, Italy and Spain.

Per the authors' pipeline: Cell counts per sample came from amplifying reference gene primers. TCRdb's copy holds only in-frame clones and misses some; the assay was immunoSEQ multiplex PCR. Clonal size and the V and J genes are those of that table, whereas D and trimming came from the DNA. The sample lists roughly 350,000 clones; approximately 89% were seen once. The V gene's germline CDR1 is SGHRS and CDR2 YFSETQ. The V and J ends lost 3 bases and 6 bases, in that order; junction bases with no gene match: 3. There are 14 residues in the CDR3. This chain links TRBV5-1 with TRBJ1-4; TRBD1 matches at 9 bases. The sequencing input was peripheral blood. The origin of this receptor is a woman aged 18-35 years who had recovered from COVID-19. The CDR3 loop reads CASSWTGVDEKLFF. CDR3 DNA: TGCGCCAGCAGCTGGACAGGGGTGGATGAAAAACTGTTTTTT.